The 30 T cell receptor beta chains below all came from one sample that was sequenced in a study of T cells in Graves' hyperthyroidism and ophthalmopathy. TCR beta CDR3 region amplification was performed from RNA transcripts. Carried out on the TCR CDR3, a first-round RT-PCR used the HTBI primer set. In TCRdb, the multiplex PCR reads were re-called with MiXCR into one record per CDR3 protein. The sample lists approximately 630,000 distinct CDR3 sequences, 15% to 20% seen once, with about 3.8% in the top ten. The specimen sequenced was blood. The receptors were gathered from a woman aged 30 to 39 with Graves' hyperthyroidism.

The genes are TRBV28 and TRBJ2-5, with a tentative D call TRBD1 (6 bases). The CDR3 consists of 14 residues. Trimming shortened V by 2 bases and J by 4 bases, and 11 bases separated the two germline ends. CDR1 and CDR2 from the germline V gene are MDHEN and SYDVKM. CDR3 loop: CASSLGTRTETQYF. The CDR3 coding sequence is TGTGCCAGCAGTTTAGGGACAAGGACAGAGACCCAGTACTTC. The whole variable domain, remainder taken from reference TRBV28 and TRBJ2-5, is DVKVTQSSRYLVKRTGEKVFLECVQDMDHENMFWYRQDPGLGLRLIYFSYDVKMKEKGDIPEGYSVSREKKERFSLILESASTNQTSMYLCASSLGTRTETQYFGPGTRLLVL.

This clonotype was detected many times. The chain links TRBV30 to TRBJ1-5; 8 bases line up with TRBD1. Per germline, CDR1 GTSNPN and CDR2 SVGIG (reference sequence). The CDR3 length is 13 residues. Trimming took 0 bases from V and 9 from J; bases not matched to a gene: 4. CDR3 loop: CAWSVNRGRPQHF. The CDR3 nucleotides are TGTGCCTGGAGTGTTAACAGGGGGAGGCCCCAGCATTTT.

The chain links TRBV28 to TRBJ1-5, with TRBD1 as a possible D gene (6 bases). Trimming left V 6 bases short and J 7 bases short, with 16 bases between. Germline CDR1 is MDHEN and CDR2 is SYDVKM. The CDR3 totals 14 residues. CDR3 loop: CASSLGGDGQPQHF. The CDR3 DNA reads as TGTGCCAGCAGCCTGGGGGGCGATGGGCAGCCCCAGCATTTT.

This clonotype was detected ten times or more. The chain recombines TRBV12-3 or TRBV12-4 with TRBJ2-3; D might be TRBD2 (6 bases). The CDR3 runs to 15 residues. Trimming took off 1 base at V and 2 bases at J, with 10 bases between the two ends. CDR3 loop: CASSLGPSATDTQYF. CDR3 bases: TGTGCCAGCAGTTTAGGTCCTAGCGCCACAGATACGCAGTATTTT.

This chain joins TRBV5-1 and TRBJ1-4; D not resolved. CDR3 length: 14 residues. V was trimmed by 1 base and J by 4 bases, leaving 8 bases between them. Germline V gene lookup returns CDR1 SGHRS and CDR2 YFSETQ. In DNA, the CDR3 is TGCGCCAGCAGCTTGTTACAGAATAATGAAAAACTGTTTTTT. Its translation is CASSLLQNNEKLFF. Together with reference TRBV5-1 and TRBJ1-4, the CDR3 gives the full variable domain: KAGVTQTPRYLIKTRGQQVTLSCSPISGHRSVSWYQQTPGQGLQFLFEYFSETQRNKGNFPGRFSGRQFSNSRSEMNVSTLELGDSALYLCASSLLQNNEKLFFGSGTQLSVL.

This clonotype was seen only once. This chain uses TRBV20-1 with TRBJ1-1; D remains ambiguous. Trimming removed 0 bases at V and 4 bases at J, with 18 bases between. The germline V gene encodes CDR1 DFQATT and CDR2 SNEGSKA (reference sequence). The CDR3 is 16 residues long. The CDR3: CSARDLRKGYRTEAFF. CDR3 sequence (DNA): TGCAGTGCTAGAGATTTGAGGAAAGGGTATCGCACTGAAGCTTTCTTT.

V is TRBV20-1 and J is TRBJ1-1; no clear D gene. V lost 0 bases and J lost 1, with 9 bases in between. The CDR3 has 14 amino acids. Germline V lookup: CDR1 DFQATT, CDR2 SNEGSKA (reference sequence). Written as DNA, the CDR3 is TGCAGTGCTAGAGATCCGCGAAAGAACACTGAAGCTTTCTTT. Translated: CSARDPRKNTEAFF.

The chain links TRBV29-1 to TRBJ2-3, with 12 bases identical to TRBD2. J was trimmed by 0 bases and V by 1 base; bases with no gene match: 5. CDR3 size: 17 residues. From germline, CDR1 is SQVTM and CDR2 ANQGSEA. The CDR3 nucleotides are TGCAGCGTTGAAGGGTTAGGGACTAGCGGGAGCACAGATACGCAGTATTTT. Its protein is CSVEGLGTSGSTDTQYF.

The rearrangement uses TRBV20-1 and TRBJ2-7, with D possibly matching TRBD2 (5 bases). The CDR3 totals 12 residues. The germline V gene has CDR1 DFQATT and CDR2 SNEGSKA (reference sequence). Trimming shortened V by 3 bases and J by 2 bases, and 8 bases separated the two germline ends. The CDR3 spells CSARDFTYEQYF. DNA for the CDR3: TGCAGTGCTAGGGACTTTACCTACGAGCAGTACTTC.

This clonotype was counted many times. V and J are TRBV27 and TRBJ2-1, with 8 bases fitting TRBD2. The CDR3 totals 17 residues. V lost 2 bases to trimming and J lost 1 base; unmatched junction nucleotides: 7. Germline CDR1 is MNHEY and CDR2 is SMNVEV (reference sequence). CDR3 residues: CASSLRSGSGSYNEQFF. The CDR3 nucleotides are TGTGCCAGCAGTTTACGCAGCGGGAGTGGATCCTACAATGAGCAGTTCTTC.

This chain joins TRBV7-9 and TRBJ1-5, with D tentatively TRBD1 (5 bases). The V end lost 0 bases, the J end lost 3 bases, and 6 bases lay between the germline ends. The germline V gene has CDR1 SEHNR and CDR2 FQNEAQ (reference sequence). This CDR3 has 14 residues. The CDR3 here is CASSLAGVNQPQHF. CDR3 DNA: TGTGCCAGCAGCTTAGCAGGGGTCAATCAGCCCCAGCATTTT. The full variable domain, in which reference TRBV7-9 and TRBJ1-5 provide the parts outside the CDR3, is DTGVSQNPRHKITKRGQNVTFRCDPISEHNRLYWYRQTLGQGPEFLTYFQNEAQLEKSRLLSDRFSAERPKGSFSTLEIQRTEQGDSAMYLCASSLAGVNQPQHFGDGTRLSIL.

The V gene is TRBV12-5, the J gene TRBJ1-3, with unresolved D. Deletions cut 7 bases from V and 3 bases from J, with 10 bases between. The CDR3 covers 13 residues. Germline V lookup: CDR1 LGHNT, CDR2 FRNRAP. The CDR3 coding sequence is TGTGCTAGTGTTTTAGACATTGGAAACACCATATATTTT. This codes for CASVLDIGNTIYF.

This clonotype has a count of ten or more. This chain joins TRBV20-1 and TRBJ1-1, with 9 bases matching TRBD1. V lost 6 bases, J lost 4 bases, and 6 bases stayed unmatched. The CDR3 is 13 amino acids. Germline lookup yields CDR1 DFQATT and CDR2 SNEGSKA (reference sequence). CDR3 DNA: TGCAGTGCAGGCCAGACAGGGGGCACTGAAGCTTTCTTT. Translated, it gives CSAGQTGGTEAFF.

Regarding this clonotype: At one end, the junction sequence differs from germline, possibly due to a read error. CDR3 coding DNA: TGTGCCGGCAGTCCCACTAATTCACCCCTCCACTTT. This encodes CAGSPTNSPLHF. The genes are TRBV12-3 or TRBV12-4 and TRBJ1-6; D is unclear. The CDR3 covers 12 residues.

The genes are TRBV20-1 and TRBJ2-7; D ambiguous. Trimming left V 3 bases short and J 0 bases short, with 9 bases between. Germline lookup yields CDR1 DFQATT and CDR2 SNEGSKA (reference sequence). The CDR3 sequence is 13 residues long. The CDR3 DNA reads TGCAGTGCTAGGCGGAAGAGCTCCTACGAGCAGTACTTC. Protein sequence: CSARRKSSYEQYF.

The genes are TRBV7-3 and TRBJ1-3, with D unclear. CDR3 length equals 13 residues. V was clipped by 2 bases and J by 4 bases, with 6 bases between them. Germline CDR1 reads SGHTA; CDR2 reads FQGTGA. The DNA for the CDR3 is TGTGCCAGCAGCTTATCGGGAGGAAACACCATATATTTT. Translating it yields CASSLSGGNTIYF.

The V gene is TRBV7-9, the J gene TRBJ2-5, with 13 bases aligning to TRBD2. V was pared by 5 bases and J by 4 bases, with 7 bases of the junction left unmatched. Germline assignment: CDR1 SEHNR and CDR2 FQNEAQ (reference sequence). This CDR3 comprises 16 residues. The CDR3 sequence is CASSAPGTSGIETQYF. The CDR3 DNA sequence: TGTGCCAGCAGCGCCCCCGGGACTAGCGGGATAGAGACCCAGTACTTC.

This clonotype occurred a few times. The rearrangement links TRBV24-1 to TRBJ2-3; perhaps TRBD2 as D (6 bases). Germline CDR1 is KGHDR and CDR2 is SFDVKD. The V end was cut by 4 bases, the J end by 6 bases, with 16 bases between. This CDR3 comprises 15 residues. In nucleotides, the CDR3 is TGTGCCACCAGTGACCGGTCGGGGGAGGCCGATACGCAGTATTTT. Its protein is CATSDRSGEADTQYF.

V and J are TRBV9 and TRBJ2-3; D ambiguous. CDR1 is SGDLS, CDR2 YYNGEE, per germline. Trimming took 0 bases from V and 1 from J, leaving 12 bases between them. The CDR3 consists of 16 residues. The CDR3 region has the DNA TGTGCCAGCAGCGTAGCGTCTGGGGTGGGCACAGATACGCAGTATTTT. It is translated as CASSVASGVGTDTQYF.

A few counts support this clonotype. This chain uses TRBV11-2 with TRBJ1-4; D ambiguous. Between the trimmed V and J ends, which lost 3 bases and 10 bases, there was a span of 24 bases. Germline V gives CDR1 SGHAT, CDR2 FQNNGV. The CDR3 has 17 amino acids. The CDR3, as DNA: TGTGCCAGCAGCTTCCAGACCTATAGGGAGACGCCAAGAAAACTGTTTTTT. Residues: CASSFQTYRETPRKLFF.

Ten or more counts support this clonotype. The chain links TRBV2 to TRBJ1-5; perhaps TRBD1 as D (6 bases). Germline V gene data show CDR1 as SNHLY and CDR2 as FYNNEI. V was pared by 6 bases and J by 5 bases, with 11 bases between. The CDR3 length is 13 residues. CDR3 coding DNA: TGTGCCAGCAGGGTACAGGGCGATCAGCCCCAGCATTTT. Protein sequence: CASRVQGDQPQHF. Together with reference TRBV2 and TRBJ1-5, the CDR3 gives the full variable domain: EPEVTQTPSHQVTQMGQEVILRCVPISNHLYFYWYRQILGQKVEFLVSFYNNEISEKSEIFDDQFSVERPDGSNFTLKIRSTKLEDSAMYFCASRVQGDQPQHFGDGTRLSIL.

Concerning this clonotype itself: A much larger clonotype is one base distant, so this may be a read error. The J gene is TRBJ2-5, the V gene TRBV6-1; D is unclear. This CDR3 spans 14 amino acids. Germline V gene sequence: CDR1 MNHNS, CDR2 SASEGT. CDR3 nucleotides: TGTGCCAGCAGTGAAGTGGATTACCAAGAGATCCAGTACTTC. This codes for CASSEVDYQEIQYF.

This clonotype has at least ten counts. This sequence joins TRBV28 and TRBJ1-5; a possible D gene is TRBD1 (6 bases). CDR1 and CDR2 from the germline V gene are MDHEN and SYDVKM. V shed 4 bases and J shed 1 base, with 17 bases lying between them. The CDR3 sequence is 17 residues long. The CDR3 DNA sequence: TGTGCCAGCAGTTCCGCCGGGACAATGTACAGCAATCAGCCCCAGCATTTT. This codes for CASSSAGTMYSNQPQHF.

This clonotype has more than one count but fewer than ten. This chain uses TRBV6-1 with TRBJ1-1; D gene unclear. Germline values: CDR1 MNHNS, CDR2 SASEGT. CDR3 length: 12 residues. With 6 bases removed from V and 1 base from J, the gap between germline ends came to 6 bases. The CDR3 protein is CASRPGNTEAFF. CDR3 in DNA: TGTGCCAGCAGGCCAGGGAACACTGAAGCTTTCTTT.

CDR3 amino acids: CASSLGESGYTF. The CDR3 DNA reads as TGTGCCAGCAGCTTAGGGGAAAGCGGCTACACCTTC. This sequence joins TRBV7-9 and TRBJ1-2; D uncertain. The ends were cut back, 1 base at V and 8 bases at J, with 8 bases in the middle. The CDR3 totals 12 residues. Germline V gene sequence: CDR1 SEHNR, CDR2 FQNEAQ (reference sequence). The variable domain in full, with the rest retrieved from reference TRBV7-9 and TRBJ1-2, is DTGVSQNPRHKITKRGQNVTFRCDPISEHNRLYWYRQTLGQGPEFLTYFQNEAQLEKSRLLSDRFSAERPKGSFSTLEIQRTEQGDSAMYLCASSLGESGYTFGSGTRLTVV.

This clonotype was recorded many times. CDR3 protein: CASSPTTPTGNEQFF. In nucleotides, the CDR3 is TGTGCCAGCAGTCCTACGACGCCTACGGGCAATGAGCAGTTCTTC. V gene TRBV28 combines with J gene TRBJ2-1, with D unclear. Trimming left V 5 bases short and J 6 bases short, with 17 bases between. Looked up from germline, CDR1 is MDHEN and CDR2 is SYDVKM. There are 15 residues in the CDR3.

This clonotype was picked up many times. This chain joins TRBV7-2 and TRBJ2-3; no firm D call. The CDR3 consists of 13 residues. Germline CDR1 is SGHTA and CDR2 is FQGNSA. The CDR3: CARDGFRTDTQYF. CDR3 sequence (DNA): TGTGCAAGGGATGGGTTTCGCACAGATACGCAGTATTTT.

The table lists this clonotype with a few counts. The chain joins TRBV30 to TRBJ1-4, with D possibly TRBD1 on 5 matching bases. Per the germline V gene, CDR1 is GTSNPN and CDR2 is SVGIG (reference sequence). The CDR3 extends over 16 amino acids. Trimming cost V 5 bases and J 0 bases, with 16 bases left between them. CDR3 bases: TGTGCCTGGGGCCGACGGGACGGATCAACTAATGAAAAACTGTTTTTT. This gives the protein CAWGRRDGSTNEKLFF.

A few counts support this clonotype. The rearrangement uses TRBV28 and TRBJ2-3; TRBD1 matches 9 bases. The J segment lost 2 bases and the V segment lost 5 bases, leaving 8 bases of the junction unmatched. Germline V CDR1 and CDR2: MDHEN, SYDVKM. The CDR3 loop spans 16 amino acids. The CDR3 nucleotides read TGTGCCAGCAGTACGCCGGGACAGGGTAACACAGATACGCAGTATTTT. Translated: CASSTPGQGNTDTQYF. The full variable domain, rest sourced from reference TRBV28 and TRBJ2-3, is DVKVTQSSRYLVKRTGEKVFLECVQDMDHENMFWYRQDPGLGLRLIYFSYDVKMKEKGDIPEGYSVSREKKERFSLILESASTNQTSMYLCASSTPGQGNTDTQYFGPGTRLTVL.

This clonotype occurred many times. The V gene is TRBV28, the J gene TRBJ2-5, with D hard to call. Trimming took 2 bases from V and 5 from J, leaving 9 bases between them. Germline V lookup: CDR1 MDHEN, CDR2 SYDVKM. The CDR3 consists of 13 residues. As DNA, the CDR3 is TGTGCCAGCAGTTTAATAGGATCGGAGACCCAGTACTTC. It specifies CASSLIGSETQYF.